This TCR beta chain was profiled in a study of cytomegalovirus exposure and HLA in healthy donors. Study observations and caveats: The classifier reportedly diagnosed cytomegalovirus status with high specificity and sensitivity. In vitro experiments confirmed that three CMV-associated chains were specific for CMV antigens. Clusters of TCRs from the first cohort tended to co-occur in the roughly 120 validation repertoires (as a later analysis found).

Measured with immunoSEQ multiplex PCR; TCRdb has only the in-frame clones, and not every one. The sample lists 100,000 to 150,000 clones; roughly 95% were seen once. Trimming shortened V by 6 bases and J by 2 bases, and 14 bases separated the two germline ends. The CDR3 length is 14 residues. The V gene's germline CDR1 is SQVTM and CDR2 ANQGSEA. The donors were in the roughly 120-subject validation cohort; that cohort was separate from the roughly 730-subject first cohort. A word on this clone: Its specificity is not known.

The sequenced sample was PBMCs. This clonotype was sampled from a man aged 18 to 29 in good health and CMV-seronegative. The V and J genes are TRBV29-1 and TRBJ1-3, with TRBD1 as a possible D gene (6 bases). CDR3 nucleotide sequence: TGCAGCGTCGGGGGGGGCGAGGCTGGAAACACCATATATTTT. Translation gives CSVGGGEAGNTIYF.